The text below deals with one TCR beta chain. TCRdb keeps only in-frame clones here, not all; method: immunoSEQ multiplex PCR. The sample lists some 54,000 clones; 80% to 90% were seen once. This record belongs to a study of OX40 agonist ivuxolimab in advanced cancers. This CDR3 is 12 amino acids long. The germline V gene encodes CDR1 SGHVS and CDR2 FNYEAQ. The V end was cut by 4 bases, the J end by 5 bases, with 6 bases between. Sequencing was performed on CD4+ or CD8+ T cells sorted from blood, taken in a trial of the OX40 agonist ivuxolimab. This receptor was taken from an adult with an advanced solid tumor such as melanoma, head and neck, liver or kidney cancer. This rearrangement joins TRBV7-6 to TRBJ2-1; D call uncertain. The CDR3 DNA reads TGTGCCAGCAGCTCGAAGAACAATGAGCAGTTCTTC. Translation gives CASSSKNNEQFF.